Sequencing of this T cell receptor (beta chain) was carried out in a study of cytomegalovirus exposure and HLA in healthy donors. A multiplex PCR was run with 60 Vbeta primers and 13 Jbeta primers. Generated by immunoSEQ multiplex PCR, the TCRdb table keeps only in-frame clones and is missing some. The sample yields some 96,000 clones, around 69% seen once. V was cut by 6 bases and J by 5 bases, with 16 bases left in between. In germline, CDR1 is SEHNR, CDR2 FQNEAQ (reference sequence). This CDR3 region has 14 residues. The genes are TRBV7-9 and TRBJ1-1; tentative D call: TRBD1 (5 bases). This sequence was found in a woman in her sixties in good health and CMV-seropositive. The sequenced sample was PBMCs. CDR3 bases: TGTGCCAGCAGGGAACGGGGGGTTGGGACTGAAGCTTTCTTT. It translates to CASRERGVGTEAFF.